The T cell receptor (beta chain) described here comes from a study of cytomegalovirus exposure and HLA in healthy donors. The CDR3 totals 14 residues. Germline V gene lookup returns CDR1 ENHRY and CDR2 SYGVKD. Trimming removed 3 bases at V and 5 bases at J, with 13 bases between. Amplification used 60 Vbeta primers and 13 Jbeta primers. Sequenced by immunoSEQ multiplex PCR; TCRdb stores in-frame clones only, minus some. Of about 130,000 clones listed, approximately 80% are singletons. This TCR was recovered from a man aged 25-45 years in good health and CMV-seronegative. V usage is TRBV10-3 and J usage is TRBJ2-5; tentatively, D is TRBD2 (5 bases). The sequenced sample was PBMCs. The CDR3 bases are TGTGCCATCAGTGACCCAGGCGAGCGGGAGACCCAGTACTTC. Amino acid sequence: CAISDPGERETQYF.